The 10 T cell receptor beta chains below come from one sample, sequenced in a study of blood T cell repertoires in COVID-19. The table came from immunoSEQ multiplex PCR; TCRdb's copy has only in-frame clones and leaves some out. The sample lists some 200,000 clones, about 89% occurring once. The specimen was peripheral blood. The source is a man aged 70-80 years with acute or convalescent COVID-19.

This chain uses TRBV6-5 with TRBJ2-5; 10 nucleotides agree with TRBD2. The V gene end was trimmed by 7 bases and the J gene end by 4 bases; junction bases not matched to a gene: 9. The CDR3 covers 15 residues. Germline CDR1 MNHEY, CDR2 SVGAGI. The CDR3 reads CASKGLADPRETQYF. DNA of the CDR3: TGTGCCAGCAAAGGACTAGCGGACCCACGAGAGACCCAGTACTTC.

The chain couples TRBV5-5 to TRBJ2-3; D gene ambiguous. V gave up 4 bases and J gave up 8 bases, with 20 bases separating them. Germline CDR1 is SGHKS and CDR2 is YYEKEE (reference sequence). This CDR3 region has 15 residues. CDR3 sequence reads: CASSVAATQWSTQYF. Here the CDR3 DNA reads TGTGCCAGCAGCGTCGCGGCCACCCAATGGAGTACGCAGTATTTT.

This chain joins TRBV7-8 and TRBJ2-3; D is ambiguous. Germline V CDR1 and CDR2: SGHVS, FQNEAQ. The CDR3 has 14 amino acids. V lost 2 bases and J 4 bases, leaving 10 bases between the germline ends. The CDR3 DNA sequence: TGTGCCAGCAGCTTAAAGAGACATCCAGATACGCAGTATTTT. Its protein is CASSLKRHPDTQYF.

The chain is built from TRBV29-1 and TRBJ1-5; D possibly corresponds to TRBD1 (5 bases). The CDR3 spans 13 residues. In germline, CDR1 is SQVTM, CDR2 ANQGSEA. The V and J ends lost 1 base and 3 bases respectively, with 7 bases between them. CDR3 region: CSVEGGPNQPQHF. Here the CDR3 DNA reads TGCAGCGTTGAAGGGGGCCCCAATCAGCCCCAGCATTTT.

V usage is TRBV9 and J usage is TRBJ2-1; 8 nucleotides line up with TRBD2. In germline, CDR1 is SGDLS, CDR2 YYNGEE. The CDR3 is made up of 15 amino acids. The V segment lost 7 bases and the J segment 2 bases; nucleotides outside the gene matches: 8. CDR3 DNA: TGTGCCAGCTCCCCGGCGGGGGGTACCTACAATGAGCAGTTCTTC. Its translation: CASSPAGGTYNEQFF.

This clone has just a few counts. The rearrangement joins TRBV5-1 to TRBJ1-3; 10 nucleotides line up with TRBD1. Unmatched junction bases numbered 10, after V lost 4 bases and J lost 3 bases. CDR3 length: 17 residues. Germline V CDR1 and CDR2: SGHRS, YFSETQ. The CDR3 is CASSLGPGTGVGNTIYF. CDR3 DNA sequence: TGCGCCAGCAGCCTGGGTCCGGGGACAGGGGTTGGAAACACCATATATTTT.

This rearrangement joins TRBV5-6 to TRBJ1-2, with 7 bases matching TRBD1. The junction had 2 bases not matched to a gene; V was cut back by 5 bases and J by 4 bases. Germline values: CDR1 SGHDT, CDR2 YYEEEE. The CDR3 is 12 amino acids. Written as DNA, the CDR3 is TGTGCCAGCAGTACAGGGGCCTATGGCTACACCTTC. Its protein product is CASSTGAYGYTF.

This clone was observed a few times. The chain uses TRBV5-4 and TRBJ1-1; a possible D gene is TRBD1 (6 bases). Trimming shortened V by 4 bases and J by 2 bases, and 12 bases separated the two germline ends. CDR1 is SGHNT, CDR2 YYREEE, per germline (reference sequence). The CDR3 is 14 residues long. The CDR3 spells CASSQGTSNTEAFF. CDR3 DNA sequence: TGTGCCAGCAGCCAAGGGACATCCAACACTGAAGCTTTCTTT.

The chain combines TRBV29-1 with TRBJ1-5; D perhaps matches TRBD1 (6 bases). The CDR3 runs 14 residues. V lost 7 bases and J 5 bases, leaving 18 bases between the germline ends. Germline-derived CDR1 and CDR2 are SQVTM and ANQGSEA. The CDR3 loop is CSAAPTGLDQPQHF. CDR3 DNA sequence: TGCAGCGCCGCCCCCACAGGGTTGGATCAGCCCCAGCATTTT.

This clone has more than one count but fewer than ten. The rearrangement joins TRBV11-3 to TRBJ1-1, with no clear D. Germline V gene sequence: CDR1 SGHNT, CDR2 YENEEA. The CDR3 is 15 residues long. V lost 1 base and J 2 bases, leaving 11 bases between the germline ends. The CDR3: CASSLGGNRNTEAFF. CDR3 sequence (DNA): TGTGCCAGCAGCTTAGGAGGGAACAGAAACACTGAAGCTTTCTTT.